Listed below are T cell receptor beta chains from one sample, sequenced in a study of Graves' ophthalmopathy and Graves' hyperthyroidism. TCRdb called the multiplex PCR reads again in MiXCR, with one record for every CDR3 protein. The sample records roughly 700,000 distinct CDR3 sequences, 40% being singletons. The source material was peripheral blood. All receptors derive from an adult man with Graves' ophthalmopathy. The CDR3 runs from the conserved cysteine through the conserved F or W. Each record gives: D gene, J gene, V gene, CDR3 length, clone size, CDR3 protein, CDR3 DNA. The D gene is left open where the match is weak. Not all rows give a size; the values are once, few, many and, for expanded clones, a class.

>NA|TRBJ1-6|TRBV9|15|many
CASSVDQGRNSPLHF
TGTGCCAGCAGCGTAGATCAGGGGAGAAATTCACCCCTCCACTTT
>NA|TRBJ2-2|TRBV7-9|14|once
CASSPAGHTGELFF
TGTGCCAGCTCACCAGCAGGGCACACCGGGGAGCTGTTTTTT
>NA|TRBJ1-2|TRBV30|13|NA
CAWSPQGNYGYTF
TGTGCCTGGAGTCCTCAGGGTAACTATGGCTACACCTTC
>NA|TRBJ2-1|TRBV29-1|12|NA
CSVDNSNWEQFF
TGCAGCGTTGACAACTCCAATTGGGAGCAGTTCTTC
>NA|TRBJ2-7|TRBV10-3|15|NA
CAISDVGGVSYEQYF
TGTGCCATCAGTGACGTAGGCGGAGTGAGCTACGAGCAGTACTTC
>NA|TRBJ2-7|TRBV4-3|15|few
CASSQELGQNYEQYF
TGCGCCAGCAGCCAAGAATTAGGGCAGAACTACGAGCAGTACTTC
>TRBD1|TRBJ1-2|TRBV7-2|13|NA
CASSLEQGHGYTF
TGTGCCAGCAGCTTAGAACAGGGGCACGGCTACACCTTC
>NA|TRBJ2-7|TRBV9|15|few
CASSVGSDYSYEQYF
TGTGCCAGCAGCGTAGGGTCTGATTACTCCTACGAGCAGTACTTC
>TRBD1|TRBJ1-1|TRBV7-9|15|many
CASSPRTGGGTEAFF
TGTGCCAGCAGCCCCAGGACAGGGGGCGGCACTGAAGCTTTCTTT
>TRBD2|TRBJ2-5|TRBV15|16|NA
CATSRGGGGTQETQYF
TGTGCCACCAGCAGAGGCGGCGGGGGGACCCAAGAGACCCAGTACTTC
>NA|TRBJ2-2|TRBV2|13|many
CASSRENTGELFF
TGTGCCAGCAGTCGTGAGAACACCGGGGAGCTGTTTTTT
>NA|TRBJ1-2|TRBV2|14|NA
CASSSVGTTYGYTF
TGTGCCAGCAGTTCAGTGGGGACCACTTATGGCTACACCTTC
>TRBD1|TRBJ1-5|TRBV7-9|14|NA
CASSGGTGTQPQHF
TGTGCCAGCAGTGGGGGGACAGGGACCCAGCCCCAGCATTTT
>NA|TRBJ2-5|TRBV7-9|14|many
CASSLPRRQETQYF
TGTGCCAGCAGCCTACCGAGACGCCAAGAGACCCAGTACTTC
>NA|TRBJ2-7|TRBV2|15|few
CASNPRGRSSYEQYF
TGTGCCAGCAACCCGAGGGGTCGGAGCTCCTACGAGCAGTACTTC
>NA|TRBJ2-5|TRBV2|17|NA
CASSRGQGGPVWETQYF
TGTGCCAGCAGTCGAGGACAGGGAGGGCCCGTATGGGAGACCCAGTACTTC
>TRBD1|TRBJ1-5|TRBV29-1|13|once
CSVGTGGYQPQHF
TGCAGCGTTGGGACAGGGGGCTACCAGCCCCAGCATTTT